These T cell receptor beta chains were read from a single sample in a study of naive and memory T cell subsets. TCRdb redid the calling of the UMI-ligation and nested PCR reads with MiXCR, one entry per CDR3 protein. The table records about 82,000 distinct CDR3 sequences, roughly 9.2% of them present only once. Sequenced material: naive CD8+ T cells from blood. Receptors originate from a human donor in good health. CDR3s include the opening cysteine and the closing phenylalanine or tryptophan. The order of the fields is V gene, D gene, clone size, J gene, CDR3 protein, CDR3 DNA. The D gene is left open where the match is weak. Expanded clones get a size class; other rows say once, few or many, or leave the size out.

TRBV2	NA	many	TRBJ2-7	CAGRIGADLYEQYF	TGTGCCGGAAGGATAGGGGCCGATCTCTACGAGCAGTACTTC
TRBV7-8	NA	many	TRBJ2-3	CASSSPKRGTDTQYF	TGTGCCAGCAGCTCCCCAAAGAGAGGCACAGATACGCAGTATTTT
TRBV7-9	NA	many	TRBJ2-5	CASSLGSQETQYF	TGTGCCAGCAGCTTAGGGAGCCAAGAGACCCAGTACTTC
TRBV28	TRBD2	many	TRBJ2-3	CASSASGTNTDTQYF	TGTGCCAGCAGCGCTAGCGGGACCAACACAGATACGCAGTATTTT
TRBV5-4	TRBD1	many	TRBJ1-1	CASSQGGGNTEAFF	TGTGCCAGCTCCCAGGGGGGGGGGAACACTGAAGCTTTCTTT
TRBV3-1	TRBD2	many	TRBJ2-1	CASSLGTINEQFF	TGTGCCAGCAGCCTGGGGACTATCAATGAGCAGTTCTTC
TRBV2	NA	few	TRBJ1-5	CASSEPGFNQPQHF	TGTGCCAGCAGTGAACCAGGGTTCAATCAGCCCCAGCATTTT
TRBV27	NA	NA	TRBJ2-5	CASSFFAAAGETQYF	TGTGCCAGCAGTTTTTTTGCCGCTGCGGGGGAGACCCAGTACTTC
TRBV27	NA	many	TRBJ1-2	CASSPQGLNYGYTF	TGTGCCAGCAGCCCCCAGGGGCTGAACTATGGCTACACCTTC
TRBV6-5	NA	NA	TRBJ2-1	CASSYGGSNEQFF	TGTGCCAGCAGTTACGGGGGATCCAATGAGCAGTTCTTC
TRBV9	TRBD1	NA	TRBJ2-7	CASSSDRVYEQYF	TGTGCCAGCAGCTCGGACAGGGTCTACGAGCAGTACTTC
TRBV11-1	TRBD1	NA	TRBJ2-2	CASSPDRGQGPGELFF	TGTGCCAGCAGCCCCGATCGGGGACAGGGACCCGGGGAGCTGTTTTTT
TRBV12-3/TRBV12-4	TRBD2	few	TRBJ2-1	CASRPTSGSGNEQFF	TGTGCCAGCAGACCCACTAGCGGGAGCGGCAATGAGCAGTTCTTC
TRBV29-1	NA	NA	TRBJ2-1	CSVAGGGYHSYNEQFF	TGCAGCGTTGCCGGGGGCGGGTACCACTCCTACAATGAGCAGTTCTTC
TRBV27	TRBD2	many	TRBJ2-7	CASKLAGGDYEQYF	TGTGCCAGCAAACTAGCGGGAGGTGACTACGAGCAGTACTTC
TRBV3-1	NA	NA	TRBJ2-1	CASSLDSSSYNEQFF	TGTGCCAGCAGCCTCGACTCGAGCTCCTACAATGAGCAGTTCTTC
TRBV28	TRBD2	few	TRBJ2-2	CASSSLAGKDTGELFF	TGTGCCAGCAGTTCCCTAGCGGGAAAAGACACCGGGGAGCTGTTTTTT